The rows below give T cell receptor beta chains drawn from one sample of a study of T-cell reconstitution after alpha-beta-depleted transplantation in children. One entry per CDR3 protein results from TCRdb running MiXCR on the PCR reads. The data show 490,000 or so distinct CDR3 sequences, around 12% seen once. Specimen: PBMCs from the stem cell graft donor, collected from the stem cell graft. The source is a human donor who donated a stem cell graft to a child with combined immunodeficiency. Each CDR3 is given with its conserved first and last residue. Fields, in order: CDR3 DNA, CDR3 protein, V gene, D gene, J gene, clone size. D genes are given only for firm matches. Some rows mark clone size as missing; the rest say once, few, many or name a class of expanded clone.

DNA: TGCGCCAGCACCCAGCAGGGACTAGTAACAGATACGCAGTATTTT; CDR3: CASTQQGLVTDTQYF; V: TRBV5-1; D: TRBD2; J: TRBJ2-3; size: .
DNA: TGTGCCAGCAGTCTGTTGACCCGGGACAGGGGCGGTCCTGAAGCTTTCTTT; CDR3: CASSLLTRDRGGPEAFF; V: TRBV6-1; D: TRBD1; J: TRBJ1-1; size: .
DNA: TGTGCCAGTAGTATTTCCTGGGACAGCCCTATCTACGAGCAGTACTTC; CDR3: CASSISWDSPIYEQYF; V: TRBV19; D: TRBD1; J: TRBJ2-7; size: .
DNA: TGTGCCAGCAGCATAGAGCGACAGAGACAAGAGACCCAGTACTTC; CDR3: CASSIERQRQETQYF; V: TRBV21-1; D: .; J: TRBJ2-5; size: .
DNA: TGTGCCAGCAGTTACTCGCCAGGAGCTAATTCACCCCTCCACTTT; CDR3: CASSYSPGANSPLHF; V: TRBV6-5; D: .; J: TRBJ1-6; size: many
DNA: TGTGCCAGCAGACCCGGGACCGATCACTATGGCTACACCTTC; CDR3: CASRPGTDHYGYTF; V: TRBV28; D: .; J: TRBJ1-2; size: few
DNA: TGTGCCACCTCGGTAGGGGGATCTGAAAAACTGTTTTTT; CDR3: CATSVGGSEKLFF; V: TRBV7-2; D: .; J: TRBJ1-4; size: .
DNA: TGCGCCAGCAGCTTTTTTCGGGGTTTCGAGGGGGAGCTGTTTTTT; CDR3: CASSFFRGFEGELFF; V: TRBV5-1; D: .; J: TRBJ2-2; size: many
DNA: TGTGCCAGCAGTTTGATCGAGACTGATGGCTACACCTTC; CDR3: CASSLIETDGYTF; V: TRBV28; D: .; J: TRBJ1-2; size: few
DNA: TGTGCCAGCAGCTTTACCCCGGGCTACGAGCAGTACTTC; CDR3: CASSFTPGYEQYF; V: TRBV7-2; D: .; J: TRBJ2-7; size: many
DNA: TGTGCCAGCAGGCGACTAGCGTTCTACAATGAGCAGTTCTTC; CDR3: CASRRLAFYNEQFF; V: TRBV5-6; D: TRBD2; J: TRBJ2-1; size: many